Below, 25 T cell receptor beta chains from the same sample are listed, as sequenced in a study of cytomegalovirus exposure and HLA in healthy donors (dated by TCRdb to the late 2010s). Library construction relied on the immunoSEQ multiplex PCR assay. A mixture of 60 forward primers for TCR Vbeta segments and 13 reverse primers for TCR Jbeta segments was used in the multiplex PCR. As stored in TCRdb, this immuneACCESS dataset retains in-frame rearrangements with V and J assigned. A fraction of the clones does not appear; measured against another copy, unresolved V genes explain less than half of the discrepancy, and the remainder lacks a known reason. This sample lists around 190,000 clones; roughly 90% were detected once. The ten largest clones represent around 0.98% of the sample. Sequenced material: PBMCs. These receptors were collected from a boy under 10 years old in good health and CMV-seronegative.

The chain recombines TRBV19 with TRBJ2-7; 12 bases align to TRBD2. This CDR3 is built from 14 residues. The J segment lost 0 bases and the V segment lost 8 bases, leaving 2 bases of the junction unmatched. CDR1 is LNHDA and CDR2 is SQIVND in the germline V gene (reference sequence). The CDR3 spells CASGLAGPSYEQYF. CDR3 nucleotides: TGTGCCAGTGGACTAGCGGGGCCCTCCTACGAGCAGTACTTC.

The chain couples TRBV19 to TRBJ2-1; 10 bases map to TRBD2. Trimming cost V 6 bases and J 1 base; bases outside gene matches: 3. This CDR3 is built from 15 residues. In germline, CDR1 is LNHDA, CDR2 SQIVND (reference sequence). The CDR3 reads CASSPSGRSYNEQFF. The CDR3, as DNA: TGTGCCAGTAGCCCTAGCGGGAGATCCTACAATGAGCAGTTCTTC. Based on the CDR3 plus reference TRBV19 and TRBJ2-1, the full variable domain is DGGITQSPKYLFRKEGQNVTLSCEQNLNHDAMYWYRQDPGQGLRLIYYSQIVNDFQKGDIAEGYSVSREKKESFPLTVTSAQKNPTAFYLCASSPSGRSYNEQFFGPGTRLTVL.

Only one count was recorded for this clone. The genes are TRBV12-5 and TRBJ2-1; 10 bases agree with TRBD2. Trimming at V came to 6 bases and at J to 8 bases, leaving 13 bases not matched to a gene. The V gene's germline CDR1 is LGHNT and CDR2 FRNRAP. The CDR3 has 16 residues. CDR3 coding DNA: TGTGCTAGTGGGGACACATCTAGCGGGAGTATCCATGAGCAGTTCTTC. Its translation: CASGDTSSGSIHEQFF.

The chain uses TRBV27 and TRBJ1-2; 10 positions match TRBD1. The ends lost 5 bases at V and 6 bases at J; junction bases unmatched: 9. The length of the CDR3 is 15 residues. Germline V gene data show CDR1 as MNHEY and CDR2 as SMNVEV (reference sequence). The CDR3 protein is CASSTWDRGDHGYTF. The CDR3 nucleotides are TGTGCCAGCAGTACCTGGGACAGGGGAGACCATGGCTACACCTTC.

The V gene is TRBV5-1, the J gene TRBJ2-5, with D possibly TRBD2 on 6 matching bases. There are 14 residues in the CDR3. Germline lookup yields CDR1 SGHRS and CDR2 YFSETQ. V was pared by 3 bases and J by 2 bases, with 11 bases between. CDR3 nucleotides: TGCGCCAGCAGCTCTTTGGGGGGACAAGAGACCCAGTACTTC. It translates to CASSSLGGQETQYF. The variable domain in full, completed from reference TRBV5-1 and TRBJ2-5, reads KAGVTQTPRYLIKTRGQQVTLSCSPISGHRSVSWYQQTPGQGLQFLFEYFSETQRNKGNFPGRFSGRQFSNSRSEMNVSTLELGDSALYLCASSSLGGQETQYFGPGTRLLVL.

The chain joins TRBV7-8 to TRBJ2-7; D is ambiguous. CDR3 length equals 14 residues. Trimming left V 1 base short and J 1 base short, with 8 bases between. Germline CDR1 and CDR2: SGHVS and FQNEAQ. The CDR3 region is CASSLGEVSYEQYF. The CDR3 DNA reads TGTGCCAGCAGCTTAGGCGAGGTGTCCTACGAGCAGTACTTC.

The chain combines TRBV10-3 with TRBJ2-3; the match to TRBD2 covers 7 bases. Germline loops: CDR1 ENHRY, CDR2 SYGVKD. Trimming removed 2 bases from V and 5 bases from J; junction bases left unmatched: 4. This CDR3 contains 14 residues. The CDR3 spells CAISETGGGDTQYF. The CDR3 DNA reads TGTGCCATCAGTGAGACGGGAGGAGGAGATACGCAGTATTTT.

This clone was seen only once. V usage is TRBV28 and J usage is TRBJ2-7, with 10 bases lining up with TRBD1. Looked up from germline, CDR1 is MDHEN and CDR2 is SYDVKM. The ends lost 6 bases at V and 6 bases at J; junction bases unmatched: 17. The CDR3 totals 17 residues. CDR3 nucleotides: TGTGCCAGCAGATCCGGGACAGGGGTCTCGACGGGGCTCGAGCAGTACTTC. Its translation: CASRSGTGVSTGLEQYF.

The chain's CDR3 is CASSVGIGNTIYF. The CDR3 DNA is TGCGCCAGCAGCGTCGGGATTGGAAACACCATATATTTT. V gene TRBV5-1 combines with J gene TRBJ1-3; D gene ambiguous. Trimming left V 4 bases short and J 3 bases short, with 8 bases between. This CDR3 comprises 13 residues. Looked up from germline, CDR1 is SGHRS and CDR2 is YFSETQ.

The CDR3 DNA reads as TGTGCCAGCAGCTTAGCGCTACGGCAGGTGAACTATGGCTACACCTTC. Translation: CASSLALRQVNYGYTF. The chain has TRBV7-9 and TRBJ1-2; D remains unclear. The length of the CDR3 is 16 residues. Germline V CDR1 and CDR2: SEHNR, FQNEAQ (reference sequence). V was clipped by 0 bases and J by 2 bases, with 13 bases between them.

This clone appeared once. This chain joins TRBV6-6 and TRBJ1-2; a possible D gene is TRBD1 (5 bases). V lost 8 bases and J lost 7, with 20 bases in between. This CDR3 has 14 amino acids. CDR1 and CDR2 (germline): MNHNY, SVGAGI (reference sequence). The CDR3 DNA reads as TGTGCCAGCCTCCCGCGGGGGGGGTGGGGTGGCTACACCTTC. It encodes CASLPRGGWGGYTF.

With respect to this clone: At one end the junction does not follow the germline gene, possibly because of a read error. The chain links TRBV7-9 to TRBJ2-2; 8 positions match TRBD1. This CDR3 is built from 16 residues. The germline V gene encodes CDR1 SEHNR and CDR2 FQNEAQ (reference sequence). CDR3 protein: CSSSRGQGGDTGELFF. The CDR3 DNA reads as TGTTCCAGCAGTCGTGGACAGGGAGGTGACACCGGGGAGCTGTTTTTT.

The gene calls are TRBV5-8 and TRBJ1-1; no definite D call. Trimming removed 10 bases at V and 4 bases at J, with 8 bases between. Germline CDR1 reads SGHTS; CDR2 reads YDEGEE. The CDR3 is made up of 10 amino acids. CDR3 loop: CALTGTEAFF. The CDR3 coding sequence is TGTGCCCTCACGGGCACTGAAGCTTTCTTT.

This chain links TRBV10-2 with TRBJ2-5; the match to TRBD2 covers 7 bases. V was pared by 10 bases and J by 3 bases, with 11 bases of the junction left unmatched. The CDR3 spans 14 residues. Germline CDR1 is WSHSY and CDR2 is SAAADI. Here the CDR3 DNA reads TGCGCCACCTGCAACCTAGCGGCGGAAGAGACCCAGTACTTC. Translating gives CATCNLAAEETQYF.

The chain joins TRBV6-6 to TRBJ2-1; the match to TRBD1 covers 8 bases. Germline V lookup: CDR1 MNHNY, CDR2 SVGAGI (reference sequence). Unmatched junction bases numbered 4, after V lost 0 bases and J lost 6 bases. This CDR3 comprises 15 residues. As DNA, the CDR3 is TGTGCCAGCAGTTACTCACAGGGGGAGGTCAATGAGCAGTTCTTC. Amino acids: CASSYSQGEVNEQFF.

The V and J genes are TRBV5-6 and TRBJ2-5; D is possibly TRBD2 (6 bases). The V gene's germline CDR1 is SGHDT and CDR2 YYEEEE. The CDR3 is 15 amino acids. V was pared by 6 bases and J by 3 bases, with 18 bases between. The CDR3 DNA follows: TGTGCCAGCACCGAACGAAGGAGGGGCGAAGAGACCCAGTACTTC. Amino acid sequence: CASTERRRGEETQYF.

Here the CDR3 reads CASRQRQGPEKLFF. CDR3 bases: TGTGCCAGCAGACAAAGACAGGGACCTGAAAAACTGTTTTTT. The chain links TRBV27 to TRBJ1-4; 7 bases agree with TRBD1. CDR1 is MNHEY and CDR2 is SMNVEV in the germline V gene (reference sequence). The CDR3 extends over 14 amino acids. Trimming cost V 6 bases and J 7 bases; bases outside gene matches: 8. The variable domain in full, with the rest retrieved from reference TRBV27 and TRBJ1-4, is EAQVTQNPRYLITVTGKKLTVTCSQNMNHEYMSWYRQDPGLGLRQIYYSMNVEVTDKGDVPEGYKVSRKEKRNFPLILESPSPNQTSLYFCASRQRQGPEKLFFGSGTQLSVL.

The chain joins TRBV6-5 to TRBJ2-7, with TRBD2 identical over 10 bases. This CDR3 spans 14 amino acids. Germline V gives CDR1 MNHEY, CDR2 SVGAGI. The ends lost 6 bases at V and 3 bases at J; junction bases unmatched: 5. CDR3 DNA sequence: TGTGCCAGCAGGTCCAGGACTAGCGGCTACGAGCAGTACTTC. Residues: CASRSRTSGYEQYF.

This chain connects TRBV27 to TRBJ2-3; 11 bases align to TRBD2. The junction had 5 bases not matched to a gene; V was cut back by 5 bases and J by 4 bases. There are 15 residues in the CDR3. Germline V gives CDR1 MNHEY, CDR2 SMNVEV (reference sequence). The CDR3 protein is CASSQLAGVADTQYF. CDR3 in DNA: TGTGCCAGCAGTCAACTAGCGGGAGTTGCAGATACGCAGTATTTT.

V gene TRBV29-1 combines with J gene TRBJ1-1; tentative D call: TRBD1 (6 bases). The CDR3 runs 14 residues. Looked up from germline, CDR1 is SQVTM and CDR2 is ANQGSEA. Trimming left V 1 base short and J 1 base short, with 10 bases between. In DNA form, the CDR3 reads TGCAGCGTTGAAGGGCGAGGGGGGAACACTGAAGCTTTCTTT. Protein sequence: CSVEGRGGNTEAFF. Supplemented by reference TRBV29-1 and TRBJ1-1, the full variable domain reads SAVISQKPSRDICQRGTSLTIQCQVDSQVTMMFWYRQQPGQSLTLIATANQGSEATYESGFVIDKFPISRPNLTFSTLTVSNMSPEDSSIYLCSVEGRGGNTEAFFGQGTRLTVV.

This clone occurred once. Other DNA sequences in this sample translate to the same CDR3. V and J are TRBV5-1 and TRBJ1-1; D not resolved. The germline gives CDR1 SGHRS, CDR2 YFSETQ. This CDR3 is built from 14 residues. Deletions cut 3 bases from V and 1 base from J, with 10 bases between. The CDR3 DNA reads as TGCGCCAGCAGCTCCGGAGATGGGAACACTGAAGCTTTCTTT. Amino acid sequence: CASSSGDGNTEAFF.

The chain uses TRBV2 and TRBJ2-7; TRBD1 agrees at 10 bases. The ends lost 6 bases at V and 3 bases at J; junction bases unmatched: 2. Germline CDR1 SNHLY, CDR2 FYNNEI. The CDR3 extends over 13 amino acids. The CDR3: CASSRDRGYEQYF. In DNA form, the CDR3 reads TGTGCCAGCAGCCGGGACAGGGGCTACGAGCAGTACTTC.

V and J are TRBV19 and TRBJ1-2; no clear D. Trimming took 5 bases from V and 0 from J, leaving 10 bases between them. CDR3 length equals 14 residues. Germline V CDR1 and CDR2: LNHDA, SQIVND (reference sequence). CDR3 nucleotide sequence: TGTGCCAGTAGTTTCGGGATTACTAACTATGGCTACACCTTC. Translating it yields CASSFGITNYGYTF.

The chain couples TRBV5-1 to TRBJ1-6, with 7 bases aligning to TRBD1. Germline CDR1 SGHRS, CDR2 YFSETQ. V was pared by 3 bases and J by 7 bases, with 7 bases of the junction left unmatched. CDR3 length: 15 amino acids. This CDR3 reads CASSYPDRDNSPLHF. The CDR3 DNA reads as TGCGCCAGCAGCTACCCTGACAGGGACAATTCACCCCTCCACTTT.

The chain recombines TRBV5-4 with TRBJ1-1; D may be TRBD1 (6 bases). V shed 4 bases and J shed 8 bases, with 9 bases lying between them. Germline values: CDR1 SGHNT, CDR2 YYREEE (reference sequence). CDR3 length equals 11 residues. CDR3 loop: CASSDTGEAFF. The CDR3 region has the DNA TGTGCCAGCAGCGATACAGGGGAAGCTTTCTTT.